This T cell receptor beta chain was profiled in a study of T cell responses to AZD1222 COVID-19 vaccine. Clones were read by immunoSEQ multiplex PCR, and TCRdb kept only the in-frame ones, dropping some. The profile shows tens of thousands of clones, roughly 91% of them singletons. Sequencing used peripheral blood, obtained on day 0 of AZD1222 vaccination. The sequence was collected from an adult in good health.

CDR3 loop: CASAAGGNYGYTF. The CDR3 nucleotides read TGTGCCAGCGCTGCAGGGGGGAACTATGGCTACACCTTC. The genes are TRBV6-5 and TRBJ1-2; 7 bases are a match to TRBD1. The CDR3 consists of 13 residues. Germline-derived CDR1 and CDR2 are MNHEY and SVGAGI. The junction had 5 bases not matched to a gene; V was cut back by 8 bases and J by 2 bases.